The present entry profiles one TCR beta chain with its context. This sample stems from a study of cytomegalovirus exposure and HLA in healthy donors. Germline V gene lookup returns CDR1 SNHLY and CDR2 FYNNEI. This CDR3 contains 15 residues. Trimming stripped 7 bases from V and 5 bases from J, with 20 bases between. The PCR made use of 60 Vbeta and 13 Jbeta primers. Using immunoSEQ multiplex PCR, the repertoire was profiled, and TCRdb retains in-frame clones only, with some absent. The table shows more than 95,000 clones, with around 68% occurring only once. The receptor's source is a woman aged 45-60 years in good health and CMV-seropositive. Material for sequencing was PBMCs. The genes are TRBV2 and TRBJ1-1; weak D call: TRBD1 (5 bases). The CDR3 spells CASNRDQGGITEAFF. In DNA form, the CDR3 reads TGTGCCAGCAACCGGGACCAGGGAGGTATTACTGAAGCTTTCTTT.